Shown below are 14 T cell receptor beta chains from a single sample sequenced in a study of PD-1 blockade in classical Hodgkin lymphoma. TCRdb's table, derived via immunoSEQ multiplex PCR, lists solely in-frame clones and lacks some. The repertoire includes around 100,000 clones, around 88% of them detected once, and under 7.5% sits in the top ten. There was relapse after autologous stem cell transplantation in every patient, and there was variation in brentuximab vedotin exposure. The sequencing used peripheral blood mononuclear cells (PBMCs), collected before the second cycle of nivolumab. Every receptor here comes from a human donor with classical Hodgkin lymphoma.

CDR3 nucleotides: TGCGCCAGCTCAACCGGGACTAGCGGGGCGGGCACAGATACGCAGTATTTT. This gives the protein CASSTGTSGAGTDTQYF. The chain has TRBV10-1 and TRBJ2-3; 13 bases agree with TRBD2. The CDR3 has 17 residues. V gave up 8 bases and J gave up 1 base; unmatched junction bases: 9. Germline V gene data show CDR1 as WNHNN and CDR2 as SYGVQD (reference sequence).

A word on this clone: Different DNA sequences within this sample yield the same CDR3. This chain links TRBV27 with TRBJ2-3; unclear D gene. CDR1 is MNHEY and CDR2 is SMNVEV in the germline V gene (reference sequence). The CDR3 covers 14 residues. The V gene lost 1 base and the J gene lost 0 bases, with 5 bases spanning the gap. As DNA, the CDR3 is TGTGCCAGCAGTTTATTGGGGAGCACAGATACGCAGTATTTT. Encoded protein: CASSLLGSTDTQYF.

This chain uses TRBV2 with TRBJ1-1; D call uncertain. The CDR3 is made up of 12 amino acids. Germline loops: CDR1 SNHLY, CDR2 FYNNEI. Trimming cost V 6 bases and J 4 bases, with 9 bases left between them. CDR3 coding DNA: TGTGCCAGCAGCCCTGAGGGCACTGAAGCTTTCTTT. This encodes CASSPEGTEAFF.

This chain connects TRBV5-1 to TRBJ2-2; D remains ambiguous. CDR1 is SGHRS and CDR2 is YFSETQ in the germline V gene. The CDR3 totals 16 residues. V shed 0 bases and J shed 5 bases, with 14 bases lying between them. The CDR3 DNA is TGCGCCAGCAGCTTGGCCTTGGGCAGGTTAACCGGGGAGCTGTTTTTT. It is translated as CASSLALGRLTGELFF.

The V and J genes are TRBV28 and TRBJ1-3, with D possibly being TRBD1 (5 bases). V lost 6 bases and J 4 bases, leaving 13 bases between the germline ends. CDR1 is MDHEN and CDR2 is SYDVKM in the germline V gene. The CDR3 contains 14 residues. CDR3 amino acids: CASRADQGGNTIYF. The CDR3, as DNA: TGTGCCAGCAGAGCTGACCAGGGAGGAAACACCATATATTTT. Filled out from reference TRBV28 and TRBJ1-3, the complete variable domain reads DVKVTQSSRYLVKRTGEKVFLECVQDMDHENMFWYRQDPGLGLRLIYFSYDVKMKEKGDIPEGYSVSREKKERFSLILESASTNQTSMYLCASRADQGGNTIYFGEGSWLTVV.

This chain joins TRBV6-1 and TRBJ2-5, with D uncertain. The V gene's germline CDR1 is MNHNS and CDR2 SASEGT. The CDR3 is 15 amino acids. V lost 2 bases and J lost 4, with 14 bases in between. The CDR3 region has the DNA TGTGCCAGCAGTGAAACCCTGGCGAAAGCAGAGACCCAGTACTTC. This codes for CASSETLAKAETQYF.

This chain connects TRBV2 to TRBJ1-2; TRBD1 is a possible D gene (6 bases). There are 13 residues in the CDR3. Trimming removed 4 bases at V and 8 bases at J, with 14 bases between. Germline V CDR1 and CDR2: SNHLY, FYNNEI. The CDR3 loop reads CASSVRQAEGYTF. CDR3 DNA: TGTGCCAGCAGTGTGAGACAGGCGGAAGGCTACACCTTC.

This clone was seen more than once but under ten times. Written as DNA, the CDR3 is TGTGCCTGGACAGTATACAATGAGCAGTTCTTC. This translates into CAWTVYNEQFF. This chain links TRBV30 with TRBJ2-1; D gene ambiguous. Germline CDR1 is GTSNPN and CDR2 is SVGIG (reference sequence). V lost 4 bases, J lost 4 bases, and 5 bases lay in between. The CDR3 consists of 11 residues.

The gene calls are TRBV27 and TRBJ2-3; D not certain. The CDR3 spans 14 residues. V gave up 6 bases and J gave up 1 base, with 11 bases separating them. Germline values: CDR1 MNHEY, CDR2 SMNVEV (reference sequence). In DNA form, the CDR3 reads TGTGCCAGCAGCCCCTCAGGACGCACAGATACGCAGTATTTT. This translates into CASSPSGRTDTQYF.

The chain links TRBV4-1 to TRBJ2-5; possibly TRBD1 for D (6 bases). This CDR3 region has 13 residues. Trimming took 6 bases from V and 1 from J, leaving 9 bases between them. The germline gives CDR1 MGHRA, CDR2 YSYEKL. The CDR3 reads CASSPGVQETQYF. CDR3 DNA sequence: TGCGCCAGCAGTCCAGGGGTCCAAGAGACCCAGTACTTC.

The gene calls are TRBV2 and TRBJ1-6, with D perhaps TRBD1 (5 bases). Deletions cut 6 bases from V and 9 bases from J, with 18 bases between. The CDR3 spans 15 residues. Germline V CDR1 and CDR2: SNHLY, FYNNEI. In DNA form, the CDR3 reads TGTGCCAGCAGCGAAACGGGACGGCCCATTTCACCCCTCCACTTT. Translating it yields CASSETGRPISPLHF.

V gene TRBV5-1 combines with J gene TRBJ2-2; TRBD1 agrees at 9 bases. This CDR3 spans 14 amino acids. V lost 4 bases and J lost 6; bases outside the gene matches: 4. Looked up from germline, CDR1 is SGHRS and CDR2 is YFSETQ. The CDR3 is CASSLRQGAGELFF. The CDR3 DNA reads TGCGCCAGCAGCCTCCGACAGGGGGCCGGGGAGCTGTTTTTT.

The CDR3 sequence is CASSLDSLENLDGYTF. CDR3 DNA: TGCGCCAGCAGCTTGGACAGTTTAGAGAATTTGGATGGCTACACCTTC. The V call is TRBV5-1, the J call TRBJ1-2; no reliable D call. Germline CDR1 is SGHRS and CDR2 is YFSETQ. V was pared by 0 bases and J by 6 bases, with 18 bases between. CDR3 length: 16 amino acids.

The V call is TRBV5-1, the J call TRBJ2-7; either TRBD1 or TRBD2 may fit D (5 bases each). Germline V gene data show CDR1 as SGHRS and CDR2 as YFSETQ. There are 14 residues in the CDR3. Trimming shortened V by 2 bases and J by 6 bases, and 15 bases separated the two germline ends. DNA of the CDR3: TGCGCCAGCAGCTTCGGGGCCCAGCAGGGCGAGCAGTACTTC. It translates to CASSFGAQQGEQYF.